This entry is about one TCR beta chain. Together with a sample-barcoded 5' primer, a J-beta primer mix was included in a second PCR lasting about 6 to 12 cycles. TCRdb reanalysed the 5' RACE reads using MiXCR and keeps one entry per CDR3 protein. The sample has fewer than 700,000 distinct CDR3 sequences; roughly 43% are singletons. The sample comes from a study of blood T cells in healthy people across ages. The ends were cut back, 10 bases at V and 3 bases at J, with 25 bases in the middle. The CDR3 is made up of 16 amino acids. Germline V CDR1 and CDR2: MDHEN, SYDVKM. This receptor was taken from a man older than 75 in good health. The V gene is TRBV28, the J gene TRBJ2-7; D is unresolved. The sample was blood. CDR3 nucleotide sequence: TGTGCCACCAACCCTCCATCGGGCAACCCGAGCTACGAGCAGTACTTC. Its protein product is CATNPPSGNPSYEQYF.